The next 27 T cell receptor beta chains were all read from a single sample in a study of cytomegalovirus exposure and HLA in healthy donors. 60 Vbeta and 13 Jbeta primers were used in PCR. Method: immunoSEQ multiplex PCR; TCRdb's copy keeps in-frame clones and lacks some. The repertoire includes 150,000 to 200,000 clones, 80% to 90% of them detected once, and about 2% sits in the top ten. Sequenced input: PBMCs. These receptors all come from a man aged 18 to 30 in good health and CMV-seropositive.

The rearrangement uses TRBV5-5 and TRBJ1-6; D gene ambiguous. The CDR3 consists of 15 residues. Trimming stripped 4 bases from V and 5 bases from J, with 13 bases between. In germline, CDR1 is SGHKS, CDR2 YYEKEE (reference sequence). This chain's CDR3 is CASSPHQQDNSPLHF. The CDR3, as DNA: TGTGCCAGCAGCCCCCACCAGCAGGATAATTCACCCCTCCACTTT.

The chain has TRBV4-3 and TRBJ2-1; D unclear. The germline CDR1 and CDR2 sequences are LGHNA and YSLEER. This CDR3 comprises 17 residues. V lost 0 bases and J 0 bases, leaving 12 bases between the germline ends. CDR3 in DNA: TGCGCCAGCAGCCAAGAGACACTCCTGAGCTCCTACAATGAGCAGTTCTTC. Translation gives CASSQETLLSSYNEQFF.

The chain recombines TRBV2 with TRBJ2-1; the match to TRBD2 covers 11 bases. Germline trimming cut 3 bases from V and 8 bases from J; bases unmatched to any gene: 6. The V gene's germline CDR1 is SNHLY and CDR2 FYNNEI. The CDR3 consists of 15 residues. The CDR3 loop is CASSEMTSGIDEQFF. CDR3 bases: TGTGCCAGCAGTGAGATGACTAGCGGGATCGATGAGCAGTTCTTC.

The V call is TRBV30, the J call TRBJ1-5; D remains unclear. V was clipped by 4 bases and J by 0 bases, with 7 bases between them. This CDR3 is 13 amino acids long. From germline, CDR1 is GTSNPN and CDR2 SVGIG (reference sequence). CDR3 loop: CAWNSGSNQPQHF. CDR3 in DNA: TGTGCCTGGAATTCAGGTAGCAATCAGCCCCAGCATTTT.

V is TRBV18 and J is TRBJ1-4; no clear D. Germline assignment: CDR1 KGHSH and CDR2 LQKENI. The CDR3 has 15 amino acids. V was clipped by 0 bases and J by 3 bases, with 8 bases between them. CDR3 region: CASSPPGVANEKLFF. The CDR3 DNA is TGTGCCAGCTCACCACCAGGAGTAGCTAATGAAAAACTGTTTTTT.

V and J are TRBV5-1 and TRBJ2-7; 7 bases line up with TRBD2. Trimming took 0 bases from V and 5 from J; bases not matched to a gene: 5. Germline values: CDR1 SGHRS, CDR2 YFSETQ. The CDR3 consists of 14 residues. The CDR3 DNA reads TGCGCCAGCAGCTTGGGGGGGGGTACGGACGAGCAGTACTTC. Protein sequence: CASSLGGGTDEQYF. Together with reference TRBV5-1 and TRBJ2-7, the CDR3 gives the full variable domain: KAGVTQTPRYLIKTRGQQVTLSCSPISGHRSVSWYQQTPGQGLQFLFEYFSETQRNKGNFPGRFSGRQFSNSRSEMNVSTLELGDSALYLCASSLGGGTDEQYFGPGTRLTVT.

The rearrangement joins TRBV19 to TRBJ2-1; 11 positions agree with TRBD1. Germline V gene lookup returns CDR1 LNHDA and CDR2 SQIVND (reference sequence). Losses at the gene ends were 5 bases for V and 7 bases for J; bases not matched to a gene: 16. The CDR3 spans 18 residues. Here the CDR3 DNA reads TGTGCCAGTAGTTATTATCTCGTTGCCGGGACAGGGGGGAATGAGCAGTTCTTC. Its translation: CASSYYLVAGTGGNEQFF.

The chain employs TRBV14 and TRBJ2-5, with TRBD1 as a possible D gene (5 bases). The assigned J gene may be wrong: the sequence end matches TRBJ2-7 better. The CDR3 runs 13 residues. The germline V gene has CDR1 SGHDN and CDR2 FVKESK. The CDR3 nucleotides are TGTGCCAGCAGCCCAGATAGGGGTTACGAGCAGTACTTC. Protein product: CASSPDRGYEQYF.

This clone has more than one count but fewer than ten. The rearrangement uses TRBV6-5 and TRBJ1-5, with D hard to call. The CDR3 spans 15 residues. Per germline, CDR1 MNHEY and CDR2 SVGAGI. Trimming removed 8 bases from V and 4 bases from J, with 18 bases in between. The CDR3 region has the DNA TGTGCCAGCCAAGGGCGAGAGGGAGGGAATCAGCCCCAGCATTTT. Protein product: CASQGREGGNQPQHF.

This clone was observed a handful of times. V gene TRBV6-4 combines with J gene TRBJ1-4, with a weak D call TRBD1 (5 bases). There are 14 residues in the CDR3. Trimming removed 8 bases at V and 8 bases at J, with 18 bases between. Germline loops: CDR1 MRHNA, CDR2 SNTAGT. CDR3: CASRGGARLEKLFF. In DNA form, the CDR3 reads TGTGCCAGCCGGGGAGGGGCGCGGTTAGAAAAACTGTTTTTT.

The chain combines TRBV18 with TRBJ2-7; 7 positions match TRBD1. Germline-derived CDR1 and CDR2 are KGHSH and LQKENI. Losses at the gene ends were 2 bases for V and 5 bases for J; bases not matched to a gene: 9. This CDR3 is built from 15 residues. CDR3 in amino acids: CASSPGTVTANEQYF. Here the CDR3 DNA reads TGTGCCAGCTCACCAGGGACAGTAACCGCTAACGAGCAGTACTTC.

As to this clone: The sample holds other DNA sequences that translate to the same CDR3. V gene TRBV6-1 combines with J gene TRBJ1-3, with 9 bases fitting TRBD1. The CDR3 is 14 residues long. V lost 4 bases and J lost 4; bases outside the gene matches: 2. CDR1 is MNHNS and CDR2 is SASEGT in the germline V gene. CDR3 protein: CASSATGGGNTIYF. The DNA of the CDR3 is TGTGCCAGCAGTGCGACAGGGGGAGGAAACACCATATATTTT.

The V call is TRBV7-2, the J call TRBJ2-5; tentative D call: TRBD1 (6 bases). V was pared by 1 base and J by 5 bases, with 11 bases between. This CDR3 spans 14 amino acids. Germline V gene data show CDR1 as SGHTA and CDR2 as FQGNSA. CDR3 region: CASSLGRGFETQYF. CDR3 nucleotide sequence: TGTGCCAGCAGCTTAGGCAGGGGATTCGAGACCCAGTACTTC.

CDR3 region: CASSLGSLYGYTF. DNA for the CDR3: TGTGCCAGCAGCTTAGGCAGTCTCTATGGCTACACCTTC. This chain uses TRBV13 with TRBJ1-2, with unresolved D. V was clipped by 0 bases and J by 4 bases, with 6 bases between them. Germline V CDR1 and CDR2: PRHDT, FYEKMQ (reference sequence). This CDR3 has 13 residues.

The V call is TRBV9, the J call TRBJ2-7; weak D call: TRBD2 (6 bases). The germline V gene has CDR1 SGDLS and CDR2 YYNGEE. The CDR3 length is 13 residues. The V and J ends lost 4 bases and 5 bases respectively, with 13 bases between them. CDR3 protein: CASSFHPSDEQYF. CDR3 sequence (DNA): TGTGCCAGCAGCTTCCACCCTAGCGACGAGCAGTACTTC.

The chain links TRBV6-8 to TRBJ2-3, with 15 bases identical to TRBD2. Trimming at V came to 6 bases and at J to 1 base, leaving 8 bases not matched to a gene. The CDR3 is 18 residues long. CDR1 and CDR2 from the germline V gene are MNHGY and SAAAGT. The CDR3 DNA follows: TGTGCCAGCAGCTCCGGGACTAGCGGGGGGTTGTGCACAGATACGCAGTATTTT. Translating gives CASSSGTSGGLCTDTQYF.

The V and J genes are TRBV27 and TRBJ1-4; 7 bases align to TRBD1. Germline CDR1 and CDR2: MNHEY and SMNVEV (reference sequence). CDR3 size: 16 residues. With V trimmed by 6 bases and J by 3 bases, 10 bases remained unmatched. The CDR3 DNA sequence: TGTGCCAGCAGCCGTACGACAGGGTATCCTAATGAAAAACTGTTTTTT. It codes for CASSRTTGYPNEKLFF.

The chain joins TRBV29-1 to TRBJ2-7, with 9 bases lining up with TRBD1. With 5 bases clipped from V and 6 bases from J, the junction kept 8 bases outside the gene matches. There are 13 residues in the CDR3. Germline assignment: CDR1 SQVTM and CDR2 ANQGSEA. CDR3 in DNA: TGCAGCGTTAATTTAGAGACAGGGGGCGAGCAGTACTTC. Translated, it gives CSVNLETGGEQYF.

This chain uses TRBV4-1 with TRBJ1-1, with D perhaps TRBD1 (6 bases). V lost 0 bases to trimming and J lost 4 bases, with 9 bases between them. CDR1 is MGHRA and CDR2 is YSYEKL in the germline V gene. The CDR3 has 14 residues. This CDR3 is CASSQDRGGTEAFF. The CDR3 DNA follows: TGCGCCAGCAGCCAAGATCGAGGGGGCACTGAAGCTTTCTTT.

This chain joins TRBV6-1 and TRBJ2-1, with TRBD1 matching 7 bases. The CDR3 totals 15 residues. Germline values: CDR1 MNHNS, CDR2 SASEGT. After removal of 5 bases from V and 8 bases from J, the junction contained 12 bases not matched to a gene. As DNA, the CDR3 is TGTGCCAGCAGTCAACTGACAGGGCTAGTGGATGAGCAGTTCTTC. It translates to CASSQLTGLVDEQFF.

J is TRBJ1-2 and V is TRBV7-2; 8 nucleotides agree with TRBD1. The CDR3 loop spans 15 amino acids. Trimming cost V 5 bases and J 4 bases; bases outside gene matches: 9. Germline loops: CDR1 SGHTA, CDR2 FQGNSA. The chain's CDR3 is CASSTRTGRVYGYTF. CDR3 nucleotide sequence: TGTGCCAGCAGCACCCGGACAGGGAGGGTCTATGGCTACACCTTC.

The genes are TRBV7-2 and TRBJ2-7, with a possible D match to TRBD2 (5 bases). V gave up 0 bases and J gave up 2 bases, with 8 bases separating them. This CDR3 contains 14 residues. Germline CDR1 is SGHTA and CDR2 is FQGNSA. CDR3 sequence (DNA): TGTGCCAGCAGCTTAGCGGAGGCAACCTACGAGCAGTACTTC. Translation: CASSLAEATYEQYF. Together with reference TRBV7-2 and TRBJ2-7, the CDR3 gives the full variable domain: GAGVSQSPSNKVTEKGKDVELRCDPISGHTALYWYRQSLGQGLEFLIYFQGNSAPDKSGLPSDRFSAERTGGSVSTLTIQRTQQEDSAVYLCASSLAEATYEQYFGPGTRLTVT.

CDR3 sequence (DNA): TGTGCCAGCAGTTTATTGTACCGACAGGGGTACGAGCAGTACTTC. Encoded protein: CASSLLYRQGYEQYF. The chain couples TRBV27 to TRBJ2-5, with TRBD1 matching over 8 bases. The assigned J gene may be wrong: the sequence end matches TRBJ2-7 better. The CDR3 has 15 residues. Germline CDR1 MNHEY, CDR2 SMNVEV (reference sequence).

This clone was recorded only once. The gene calls are TRBV6-5 and TRBJ2-7, with 8 nucleotides matching TRBD1. With 1 base clipped from V and 4 bases from J, the junction kept 9 bases outside the gene matches. Per germline, CDR1 MNHEY and CDR2 SVGAGI. The CDR3 runs 16 residues. In DNA form, the CDR3 reads TGTGCCAGCAGTTACTTCAGGGGGCGAGTTGGGTACGAGCAGTACTTC. Residues: CASSYFRGRVGYEQYF.

The chain has TRBV6-5 and TRBJ1-5, with 8 bases matching TRBD1. Germline CDR1 is MNHEY and CDR2 is SVGAGI. V trimming: 6 bases; J trimming: 0 bases; junction bases outside the gene matches: 4. This CDR3 is 15 amino acids long. CDR3 amino acids: CASRLQGDSNQPQHF. The CDR3 bases are TGTGCCAGCAGATTACAGGGGGATAGCAATCAGCCCCAGCATTTT.

The V gene is TRBV19, the J gene TRBJ2-4; 10 nucleotides line up with TRBD1. Losses at the gene ends were 2 bases for V and 3 bases for J; bases not matched to a gene: 7. The CDR3 is made up of 17 amino acids. Germline lookup yields CDR1 LNHDA and CDR2 SQIVND (reference sequence). In nucleotides, the CDR3 is TGTGCCAGTAGTATACTACGGGACAGGGGTGACAAAAACATTCAGTACTTC. Protein: CASSILRDRGDKNIQYF.

The chain combines TRBV5-1 with TRBJ1-1; D is unresolved. The germline V and J ends were trimmed by 1 base and 4 bases, with 23 bases remaining between them. Looked up from germline, CDR1 is SGHRS and CDR2 is YFSETQ. The CDR3 is 18 residues long. CDR3 sequence reads: CASSLIRTSPGFGTEAFF. CDR3 bases: TGCGCCAGCAGCTTGATTAGGACGTCCCCGGGGTTTGGCACTGAAGCTTTCTTT.